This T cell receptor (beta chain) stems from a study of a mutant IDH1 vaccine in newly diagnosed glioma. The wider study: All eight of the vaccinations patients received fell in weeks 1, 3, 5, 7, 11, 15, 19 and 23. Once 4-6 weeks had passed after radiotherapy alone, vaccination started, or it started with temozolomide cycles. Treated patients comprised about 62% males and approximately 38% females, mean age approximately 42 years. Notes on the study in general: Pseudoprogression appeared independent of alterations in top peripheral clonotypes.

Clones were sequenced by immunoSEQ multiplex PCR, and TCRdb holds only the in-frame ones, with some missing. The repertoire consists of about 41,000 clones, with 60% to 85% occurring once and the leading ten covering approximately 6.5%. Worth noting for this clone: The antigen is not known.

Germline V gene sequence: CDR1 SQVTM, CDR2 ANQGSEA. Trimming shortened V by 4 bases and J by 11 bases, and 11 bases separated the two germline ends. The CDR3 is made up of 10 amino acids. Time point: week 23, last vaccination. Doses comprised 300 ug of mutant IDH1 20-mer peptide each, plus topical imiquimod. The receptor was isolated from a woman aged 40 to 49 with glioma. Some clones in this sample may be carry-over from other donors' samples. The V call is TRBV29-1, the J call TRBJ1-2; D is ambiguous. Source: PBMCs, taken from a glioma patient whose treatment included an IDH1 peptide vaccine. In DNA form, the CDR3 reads TGCAGCGTTGGACCCGGGGAGTACACCTTC. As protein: CSVGPGEYTF.